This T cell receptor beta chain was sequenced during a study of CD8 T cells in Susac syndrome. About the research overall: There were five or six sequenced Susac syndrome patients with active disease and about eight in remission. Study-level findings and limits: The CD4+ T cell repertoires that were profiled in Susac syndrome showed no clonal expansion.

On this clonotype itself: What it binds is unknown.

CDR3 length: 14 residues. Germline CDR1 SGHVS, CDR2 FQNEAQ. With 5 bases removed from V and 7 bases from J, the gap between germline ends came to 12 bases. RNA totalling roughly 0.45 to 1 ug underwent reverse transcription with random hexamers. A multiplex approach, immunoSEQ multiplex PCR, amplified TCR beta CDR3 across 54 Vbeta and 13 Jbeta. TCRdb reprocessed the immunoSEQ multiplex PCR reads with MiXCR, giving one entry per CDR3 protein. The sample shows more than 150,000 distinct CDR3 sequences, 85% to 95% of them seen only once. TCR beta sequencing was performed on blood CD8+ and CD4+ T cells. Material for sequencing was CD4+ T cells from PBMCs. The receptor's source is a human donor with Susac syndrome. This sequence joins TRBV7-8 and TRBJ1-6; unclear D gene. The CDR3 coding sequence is TGTGCCAGCAGCGTCCGGGCCCCAAATTCACCCCTCCACTTT. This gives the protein CASSVRAPNSPLHF.